These T cell receptor beta chains were read from a single sample in a study of T cell repertoires in cytomegalovirus infection. For these TCRs, the target antigens are not known. TCRdb fed the reads into MiXCR, producing one record per CDR3 protein. Altogether more than 65,000 distinct CDR3 sequences are present, 45% to 50% being singletons, with the ten largest covering over 90%. The specimen was CD8+ T cells from cultured PBMCs, collected from culture after CMV antigen stimulation. The receptors originated from a human donor in good health (CMV status not recorded). Some clones in this sample may be carry-over from other donors' samples. Both conserved end residues are part of each CDR3. D genes are given only for firm matches. Not all rows give a size; the values are once, few, many and, for expanded clones, a class.

>-|-|TRBV27|TRBJ1-1
TGTGCCAGCAGCCCAAACGGGGGCACTGAAGCTTTCTTT
CASSPNGGTEAFF
>TRBD1|-|TRBV28|TRBJ2-3
TGTGCCAGCAGTTCGACCGGGACAGGGGTGAAAGATACGCAGTATTTT
CASSSTGTGVKDTQYF
>-|-|TRBV7-8|TRBJ2-5
TGTGCCAGCAGCTTACGCCAGGAGACCCAGTACTTC
CASSLRQETQYF
>TRBD2|few|TRBV6-6|TRBJ2-7
TGTGCCAGCAGTATGACTCGGGGGGGACTCTCGGGGTACGAGCAGTACTTC
CASSMTRGGLSGYEQYF
>TRBD2|few|TRBV5-6|TRBJ2-3
TGTGCCAGCAGCCATAGCGGGGGGCGCACAGATACGCAGTATTTT
CASSHSGGRTDTQYF
>-|few|TRBV12-3/TRBV12-4|TRBJ2-3
TGTGCCAGCAGTTTATCTGTAGGCGAGCCTAGCACAGATACGCAGTATTTT
CASSLSVGEPSTDTQYF
>-|few|TRBV7-6|TRBJ2-2
TGTGCCAGCAGCGAGCGGTCCAACACCGGGGAGCTGTTTTTT
CASSERSNTGELFF
>-|few|TRBV12-3/TRBV12-4|TRBJ2-4
TGTGCCAGCAGTCCCGCGGCCAAAAACATTCAGTACTTC
CASSPAAKNIQYF
>-|-|TRBV27|TRBJ2-1
TGTGCCAGCAGTTTATTTGACTCATACAATGAGCAGTTCTTC
CASSLFDSYNEQFF
>-|-|TRBV28|TRBJ1-1
TGTGCCAGCAGCGAAACCGGGACCGGCACTGAAGCTTTCTTT
CASSETGTGTEAFF
>TRBD1|few|TRBV4-1|TRBJ1-4
TGCGCCAGCAGCCAAGGCGGGCAGGGGGCTGGTGAAAAACTGTTTTTT
CASSQGGQGAGEKLFF
>-|-|TRBV7-8|TRBJ2-7
TGTGCCAGCAGCTTAGCTCGGGGATATTTCTACGAGCAGTACTTC
CASSLARGYFYEQYF
>TRBD1|-|TRBV6-6|TRBJ2-5
TGTGCCACCATATCCGGGACAGGGGGATTAAGGTACCAAGAGACCCAGTACTTC
CATISGTGGLRYQETQYF
>TRBD1|-|TRBV11-1|TRBJ2-3
TGTGCCAGCAGCTTACGGCGCCAGGGGGTGCGGAGCACAGATACGCAGTATTTT
CASSLRRQGVRSTDTQYF
>-|-|TRBV7-8|TRBJ2-2
TGTGCCAGCAGCTTAGAGTGGGGGGTCGGGGAGCTGTTTTTT
CASSLEWGVGELFF
>-|-|TRBV6-2/TRBV6-3|TRBJ2-2
TGTGCCAGCAGTTACACAAAGGAGCTTTTTTTT
CASSYTKELFF
>-|-|TRBV6-5|TRBJ1-2
TGTGCCTCCCTAGGCCCCGGGAGGGACTATGGCTACACCTTC
CASLGPGRDYGYTF
>TRBD2|-|TRBV7-1|TRBJ2-1
TGTGCCAGCAGCCAGCGGGGGTCTACCTACAATGAGCAGTTCTTC
CASSQRGSTYNEQFF
>-|-|TRBV4-1|TRBJ1-5
TGCGCCAGCAGCCAAGTTGAAGGAAACCGGCCCCAGCATTTT
CASSQVEGNRPQHF
>-|-|TRBV7-4|TRBJ2-1
TGTGCCAGCAGTAACACGCGGGCTAGCTCCTACAATGAGCAGTTCTTC
CASSNTRASSYNEQFF
>-|-|TRBV7-9|TRBJ1-6
TGTGCCAGCAGCTTAGAGATGACACCCCTCCACTTT
CASSLEMTPLHF
>TRBD2|-|TRBV7-8|TRBJ2-1
TGTGCCAGCACCTCTAGCGGGACTCCCTACAATGAGCAGTTCTTC
CASTSSGTPYNEQFF
>-|few|TRBV7-2|TRBJ2-5
TGTGCCAGCAGCTCATGGGGGCAAGAGACCCAGTACTTC
CASSSWGQETQYF
>-|few|TRBV10-2|TRBJ1-5
TGCGCCAGCAGTGAACGAGGGACTGGCAATCAGCCCCAGCATTTT
CASSERGTGNQPQHF
>-|few|TRBV7-8|TRBJ2-1
TGTGCCAGCAGCTCAAATCGAAATGAGCAGTTCTTC
CASSSNRNEQFF
>TRBD1|few|TRBV4-1|TRBJ2-7
TGCGCCAGCAGCCAAGACGGGACAGCCTACTACGAGCAGTACTTC
CASSQDGTAYYEQYF
>-|-|TRBV11-2|TRBJ2-7
TGTGCCAGCAGCTTGTGGGGAAAGAGGGTCCCCCACGAGCAGTACTTC
CASSLWGKRVPHEQYF
>-|-|TRBV30|TRBJ1-5
TGTGCCGGAAGGACAGCTAGCAATCAGCCCCAGCATTTT
CAGRTASNQPQHF
>-|-|TRBV27|TRBJ2-1
TGTGCCAGCAGTTTTGGTAGCTCCTACAATGAGCAGTTCTTC
CASSFGSSYNEQFF
>-|-|TRBV6-1|TRBJ1-1
TGTGCCAGCAGTATCTCAGGTTACTCAAACACTGAAGCTTTCTTT
CASSISGYSNTEAFF
>-|-|TRBV6-1|TRBJ2-5
TGTGCCAGCAGTGTGGGGGCCCAAGAGACCCAGTACTTC
CASSVGAQETQYF
>-|-|TRBV7-8|TRBJ1-2
TGTGCCAGCAGTACCAAGGGGGATGGCTACACCTTC
CASSTKGDGYTF
>-|-|TRBV11-1|TRBJ2-3
TGTGCCAGCAGCTTAGAGGGCGGTAGGACAGATACGCAGTATTTT
CASSLEGGRTDTQYF
>-|-|TRBV27|TRBJ1-2
TGTGCCAGCAGTTTTAGTGGCGGTTCAAATGGCTACACCTTC
CASSFSGGSNGYTF
>-|-|TRBV29-1|TRBJ1-2
TGCAGCGTTGAGTTAAGGGTCGGCGTAAACTATGGCTACACCTTC
CSVELRVGVNYGYTF
>-|-|TRBV7-9|TRBJ1-2
TGTGCCAGCAGCCCGGGACCGAGCTATGGCTACACCTTC
CASSPGPSYGYTF
>-|-|TRBV7-8|TRBJ2-1
TGTGCCAGCAGCTGGGACACCCCTTACGATGAGCAGTTCTTC
CASSWDTPYDEQFF
>-|few|TRBV7-8|TRBJ1-1
TGTGCCAGCAGCCCCCGAGGAAGACCTGGGGTGGAGACTGAAGCTTTCTTT
CASSPRGRPGVETEAFF
>-|few|TRBV11-2|TRBJ2-5
TGTGCCAGCAGCCCTAGGACCCAACAAGAGACCCAGTACTTC
CASSPRTQQETQYF
>-|-|TRBV19|TRBJ2-7
TGTGCCAGTAGTAGAAAAATAAGGACCTACGAGCAGTACTTC
CASSRKIRTYEQYF
>-|-|TRBV7-9|TRBJ2-5
TGTGCCAGCAGCGAACCGGGTCTAGAGACCCAGTACTTC
CASSEPGLETQYF
>TRBD2|few|TRBV5-1|TRBJ2-7
TGCGCCAGCAGCGCATGGACTAGCGGGACCCTCCTCGACGAGCAGTACTTC
CASSAWTSGTLLDEQYF
>TRBD2|-|TRBV6-1|TRBJ2-7
TGTGCCAGCAAAATTCGCGGGAGCTACGAGCAGTACTTC
CASKIRGSYEQYF
>TRBD2|few|TRBV7-9|TRBJ2-1
TGTGCCAGCAGCTTAGCAGCGGGGAACTACAATGAGCAGTTCTTC
CASSLAAGNYNEQFF
>-|-|TRBV7-9|TRBJ1-1
TGTGCCAGCCGCGGAGGGAGTGAAGCTTTCTTT
CASRGGSEAFF
>-|few|TRBV27|TRBJ2-1
TGTGCCAGCAGTTTGGCGGGGAGCTCCTACAATGAGCAGTTCTTC
CASSLAGSSYNEQFF
>TRBD2|-|TRBV7-9|TRBJ2-7
TGTGCCAGCAGCCGAGAGCGGGGGCCCTACGAGCAGTACTTC
CASSRERGPYEQYF
>-|-|TRBV6-1|TRBJ1-5
TGTGCCAGCAGTGAACAGGGGTCCAATCAGCCCCAGCATTTT
CASSEQGSNQPQHF
>-|few|TRBV12-3/TRBV12-4|TRBJ1-1
TGTGCCAGCAGACCCACAGTGAACACTGAAGCTTTCTTT
CASRPTVNTEAFF
>-|-|TRBV7-6|TRBJ2-7
TGTGCCAGCAGCTTAGAAGACTACGAGCAGTACTTC
CASSLEDYEQYF
>-|-|TRBV10-3|TRBJ1-5
TGTGCCATCAGTGTTGGAGCGGACAATCAGCCCCAGCATTTT
CAISVGADNQPQHF
>-|few|TRBV7-8|TRBJ1-1
TGTGCCAGCGCCGGAGAGAACACTGAAGCTTTCTTT
CASAGENTEAFF
>TRBD1|few|TRBV12-5|TRBJ2-1
TGTGCTAGTGGTTTGGCCATCTTCCGGGACAGGGGCCACAATGAGCAGTTCTTC
CASGLAIFRDRGHNEQFF
>-|few|TRBV2|TRBJ1-1
TGTGCCAGCAGTGATACAAATGATCCTAAAGCTTTCTTT
CASSDTNDPKAFF
>-|-|TRBV18|TRBJ1-3
TGTGCCAGCTCACCAATTAATCCTGGAAACACCATATATTTT
CASSPINPGNTIYF
>TRBD2|many|TRBV7-2|TRBJ2-3
TGTGCCAGCAGCTTAGCGCGGTATGGGGGGGAGAGCACAGATACGCAGTATTTT
CASSLARYGGESTDTQYF
>TRBD2|-|TRBV24-1|TRBJ2-1
TGTGACACCAGTGATTCCCGGACTAGCGGGAGAGACAATGGGCAGTTCTTC
CDTSDSRTSGRDNGQFF
>TRBD2|-|TRBV24-1|TRBJ2-3
TGTGCCACCAGTGATCGCGGGGCTAGCGGGAAGACAGATACGCAGTATTTT
CATSDRGASGKTDTQYF
>TRBD1|-|TRBV29-1|TRBJ2-7
TGCAGCGTAGGGGACAGGGGAGGATACGAGCAGTACTTC
CSVGDRGGYEQYF
>TRBD2|-|TRBV3-1|TRBJ2-4
TGTGCCAGCAGCCCCCGACTAGCGGGAGGAGCCAAAAACATTCAGTACTTC
CASSPRLAGGAKNIQYF